A single sample is the source of the 18 T cell receptor beta chains below, sequenced in a study of chemoradiotherapy in HPV16-positive cancers. Generated by immunoSEQ multiplex PCR, the TCRdb table keeps only in-frame clones and is missing some. Among 30,000 to 35,000 clones listed, 70% to 90% were seen once. Sequencing was performed on blood, taken from a patient who underwent chemoradiotherapy. The receptors originated from a human donor with HPV-associated anogenital cancer.

The CDR3 spells CASTIVKTGNYGYTF. The CDR3 DNA follows: TGTGCCAGCACCATAGTGAAGACGGGAAACTATGGCTACACCTTC. J is TRBJ1-2 and V is TRBV5-8; D unresolved. This CDR3 comprises 15 residues. V shed 6 bases and J shed 2 bases, with 17 bases lying between them. The germline V gene has CDR1 SGHTS and CDR2 YDEGEE.

This chain uses TRBV7-6 with TRBJ1-5; D unclear. Deletions cut 1 base from V and 1 base from J, with 11 bases between. Germline CDR1 SGHVS, CDR2 FNYEAQ. The CDR3 has 16 residues. The CDR3 coding sequence is TGTGCCAGCAGCTTAGTTCGGAGAAGGAGCAATCAGCCCCAGCATTTT. Protein: CASSLVRRRSNQPQHF.

The V gene is TRBV9, the J gene TRBJ1-6; D is uncertain. V lost 3 bases, J lost 14 bases, and 12 bases lay in between. Germline loops: CDR1 SGDLS, CDR2 YYNGEE. The CDR3 spans 12 residues. CDR3 sequence reads: CASSAEGSTLHF. CDR3 DNA sequence: TGTGCCAGCAGCGCGGAAGGGAGCACCCTCCACTTT. Based on the CDR3 plus reference TRBV9 and TRBJ1-6, the full variable domain is DSGVTQTPKHLITATGQRVTLRCSPRSGDLSVYWYQQSLDQGLQFLIQYYNGEERAKGNILERFSAQQFPDLHSELNLSSLELGDSALYFCASSAEGSTLHFGNGTRLTVT.

V gene TRBV6-5 combines with J gene TRBJ2-7; D remains unclear. Germline lookup yields CDR1 MNHEY and CDR2 SVGAGI. This CDR3 is 13 amino acids long. Trimming took 0 bases from V and 0 from J, leaving 3 bases between them. As DNA, the CDR3 is TGTGCCAGCAGTTACTCGTCCTCCTACGAGCAGTACTTC. It codes for CASSYSSSYEQYF.

As to this clone: The junction departs from the called germline gene at one end, perhaps through a read error. This chain connects TRBV7-7 to TRBJ2-3; TRBD2 is a possible D gene (5 bases). Germline V CDR1 and CDR2: SSHAT, FNYEAQ (reference sequence). The length of the CDR3 is 14 residues. The CDR3 coding sequence is TGTGCTAGCAGCTTAGCACCGGGGACAGATACGCAGTATTTT. Amino acids: CASSLAPGTDTQYF.

The V call is TRBV18, the J call TRBJ1-1; D uncertain. Per the germline V gene, CDR1 is KGHSH and CDR2 is LQKENI. The CDR3 extends over 15 amino acids. V lost 6 bases to trimming and J lost 0 bases, with 14 bases between them. The CDR3 bases are TGTGCCAGCTCGGTTGACGGACCCATGAACACTGAAGCTTTCTTT. Translating it yields CASSVDGPMNTEAFF.

The genes are TRBV4-2 and TRBJ1-3, with a possible D match to TRBD1 (6 bases). The V gene's germline CDR1 is LGHNA and CDR2 YNFKEQ. The CDR3 length is 15 residues. V was shortened by 1 base and J by 4 bases, with 11 bases between the two germline ends. CDR3 protein: CASSQGAGTGNTIYF. The CDR3 bases are TGTGCCAGCAGCCAAGGTGCAGGGACAGGAAACACCATATATTTT.

This clone was counted a few times. V is TRBV2 and J is TRBJ1-6; TRBD1 aligns across 7 bases. This CDR3 region has 15 residues. V gave up 6 bases and J gave up 0 bases; unmatched junction bases: 2. Germline V gene sequence: CDR1 SNHLY, CDR2 FYNNEI. Written as DNA, the CDR3 is TGTGCCAGCAGACCAGGGGGCTCCTATAATTCACCCCTCCACTTT. Translation: CASRPGGSYNSPLHF. The whole variable domain, filled in from reference TRBV2 and TRBJ1-6, reads EPEVTQTPSHQVTQMGQEVILRCVPISNHLYFYWYRQILGQKVEFLVSFYNNEISEKSEIFDDQFSVERPDGSNFTLKIRSTKLEDSAMYFCASRPGGSYNSPLHFGNGTRLTVT.

CDR3 sequence: CASSLAETQYF. The CDR3 DNA sequence: TGTGCCAGCAGCTTGGCAGAGACCCAGTACTTC. The chain is built from TRBV5-4 and TRBJ2-5, with D hard to call. Looked up from germline, CDR1 is SGHNT and CDR2 is YYREEE (reference sequence). The CDR3 consists of 11 residues. The V gene lost 0 bases and the J gene lost 4 bases, with 1 base spanning the gap.

This chain joins TRBV7-3 and TRBJ1-1; D gene ambiguous. Trimming pared 1 base from V and 4 bases from J, leaving 10 bases between. CDR1 is SGHTA, CDR2 FQGTGA, per germline. CDR3 length: 14 residues. CDR3 coding DNA: TGTGCCAGCAGCTTAAATGGGTGGGGCACTGAAGCTTTCTTT. Translating it yields CASSLNGWGTEAFF.

The gene calls are TRBV13 and TRBJ2-7; D remains ambiguous. V lost 5 bases, J lost 2 bases, and 7 bases lay in between. This CDR3 has 12 amino acids. The V gene's germline CDR1 is PRHDT and CDR2 FYEKMQ (reference sequence). CDR3 in DNA: TGTGCCAGCAGCGTCGGAGCCTACGAGCAGTACTTC. This encodes CASSVGAYEQYF.

J is TRBJ2-7 and V is TRBV4-2, with D possibly TRBD1 on 6 matching bases. V lost 4 bases, J lost 2 bases, and 6 bases lay in between. The germline V gene encodes CDR1 LGHNA and CDR2 YNFKEQ. The CDR3 is made up of 12 amino acids. In DNA, the CDR3 is TGTGCCAGCAGCCCAGGGGCCTACGAGCAGTACTTC. As protein: CASSPGAYEQYF.

About this clone itself: One end of the junction does not line up with germline, which may come from a read error. The V gene is TRBV7-7, the J gene TRBJ2-5; 11 bases are shared with TRBD2. Germline values: CDR1 SSHAT, CDR2 FNYEAQ (reference sequence). There are 18 residues in the CDR3. The CDR3 region is CASSLTILAGGHQETQYF. The CDR3, as DNA: TGTGCTAGCAGCTTAACGATCCTAGCGGGGGGCCACCAAGAGACCCAGTACTTC.

J is TRBJ1-1 and V is TRBV19, with D uncertain. V lost 3 bases, J lost 3 bases, and 5 bases lay in between. The germline CDR1 and CDR2 sequences are LNHDA and SQIVND (reference sequence). This CDR3 is built from 12 residues. DNA of the CDR3: TGTGCCAGTAGTATCGGCTACACTGAAGCTTTCTTT. Its translation is CASSIGYTEAFF. The variable domain in full, with the rest retrieved from reference TRBV19 and TRBJ1-1, is DGGITQSPKYLFRKEGQNVTLSCEQNLNHDAMYWYRQDPGQGLRLIYYSQIVNDFQKGDIAEGYSVSREKKESFPLTVTSAQKNPTAFYLCASSIGYTEAFFGQGTRLTVV.

The CDR3 region is CATQQTDPNTEAFF. The CDR3 coding sequence is TGTGCCACCCAACAAACGGACCCAAACACTGAAGCTTTCTTT. V is TRBV10-3 and J is TRBJ1-1; D uncertain. V was trimmed by 10 bases and J by 2 bases, leaving 17 bases between them. Germline V gives CDR1 ENHRY, CDR2 SYGVKD. The CDR3 contains 14 residues.

The chain is built from TRBV7-9 and TRBJ2-1; 10 bases map to TRBD2. This CDR3 comprises 16 residues. Germline CDR1 reads SEHNR; CDR2 reads FQNEAQ (reference sequence). V lost 7 bases to trimming and J lost 6 bases; unmatched junction nucleotides: 12. The chain's CDR3 is CASNPLSGGASNEQFF. The CDR3 DNA reads TGTGCCAGCAACCCTCTCAGCGGGGGGGCCTCCAATGAGCAGTTCTTC.

This clone has a single count. The rearrangement joins TRBV28 to TRBJ1-3, with D maybe TRBD1 (5 bases). Looked up from germline, CDR1 is MDHEN and CDR2 is SYDVKM. CDR3 length: 15 amino acids. V was trimmed by 5 bases and J by 4 bases, leaving 15 bases between them. CDR3: CASSQGPGRGNTIYF. CDR3 DNA sequence: TGTGCCAGCAGTCAGGGACCTGGGAGAGGAAACACCATATATTTT. Full variable domain (missing parts from reference TRBV28 and TRBJ1-3): DVKVTQSSRYLVKRTGEKVFLECVQDMDHENMFWYRQDPGLGLRLIYFSYDVKMKEKGDIPEGYSVSREKKERFSLILESASTNQTSMYLCASSQGPGRGNTIYFGEGSWLTVV.

This chain joins TRBV19 and TRBJ2-7; D is uncertain. V lost 3 bases to trimming and J lost 1 base, with 10 bases between them. Germline CDR1 is LNHDA and CDR2 is SQIVND (reference sequence). This CDR3 has 14 amino acids. This chain's CDR3 is CASSMASNSYEQYF. The CDR3 DNA reads as TGTGCCAGTAGTATGGCGTCAAATTCCTACGAGCAGTACTTC.